This T cell receptor (beta chain) was documented in a study of cytomegalovirus exposure and HLA in healthy donors. The study's findings and limits: Per a later analysis, 15,000 to 20,000 TCR beta sequences showed association with HLA alleles at 0.05 false discovery rate. Both high specificity and high sensitivity reportedly marked the classifier's diagnosis of cytomegalovirus status.

Germline assignment: CDR1 MDHEN and CDR2 SYDVKM. V was shortened by 2 bases and J by 0 bases, with 7 bases between the two germline ends. The CDR3 runs to 14 residues. As concerns this clone: Its antigen is unidentified.

The study ran its PCR with 60 Vbeta and 13 Jbeta primers. Only in-frame clones appear in the TCRdb table, and some are missing; sequencing was by immunoSEQ multiplex PCR. This table holds roughly 120,000 clones, 75% to 80% found once. Sequencing was done on a sample of PBMCs. This chain uses TRBV28 with TRBJ1-1; no reliable D call. This receptor was identified in a woman in her thirties in good health and CMV-seronegative. CDR3 amino acids: CASSLGHMNTEAFF. In DNA form, the CDR3 reads TGTGCCAGCAGTTTAGGGCATATGAACACTGAAGCTTTCTTT. Using reference TRBV28 and TRBJ1-1 for the parts outside the CDR3, the full variable domain is DVKVTQSSRYLVKRTGEKVFLECVQDMDHENMFWYRQDPGLGLRLIYFSYDVKMKEKGDIPEGYSVSREKKERFSLILESASTNQTSMYLCASSLGHMNTEAFFGQGTRLTVV.